Below, 16 T cell receptor beta chains from the same sample are listed, as sequenced in a study of PD-1 and CTLA-4 blockade in melanoma. Generated by immunoSEQ multiplex PCR, the TCRdb table keeps only in-frame clones and is missing some. In the table there are fewer than 14,000 clones, roughly four fifths of which are singletons. The starting material was CD8+ T cells from peripheral blood, obtained from a patient given anti-PD-1 treatment. These receptors all stem from a human donor with melanoma.

V and J are TRBV4-3 and TRBJ2-1, with D perhaps matching TRBD2 (6 bases). There are 16 residues in the CDR3. The germline gives CDR1 LGHNA, CDR2 YSLEER. Trimming took off 0 bases at V and 0 bases at J, with 9 bases between the two ends. DNA of the CDR3: TGCGCCAGCAGCCAAGATAGCGGCAGCTCCTACAATGAGCAGTTCTTC. Amino acids: CASSQDSGSSYNEQFF.

This clone was seen more than once but under ten times. V usage is TRBV5-1 and J usage is TRBJ2-7, with 7 bases aligning to TRBD1. This CDR3 has 12 residues. The germline CDR1 and CDR2 sequences are SGHRS and YFSETQ. V shed 4 bases, J shed 3 bases, and the junction held 1 base outside the gene matches. This CDR3 is CASSHRGYEQYF. The CDR3 DNA is TGCGCCAGCAGCCACAGGGGCTACGAGCAGTACTTC.

The J gene is TRBJ2-7, the V gene TRBV7-6; 8 positions match TRBD1. CDR3 length: 15 amino acids. J lost 2 bases, V lost 1 base, and 4 bases had no gene match. CDR1 and CDR2 (germline): SGHVS, FNYEAQ. The DNA of the CDR3 is TGTGCCAGCAGCTTAGGATCGACAGGGGCCTACGAGCAGTACTTC. It specifies CASSLGSTGAYEQYF.

In this sample, this clone turned up once. The chain has TRBV7-9 and TRBJ1-1; no firm D call. CDR3 length: 12 residues. The V end was cut by 7 bases, the J end by 7 bases, with 13 bases between. The germline V gene encodes CDR1 SEHNR and CDR2 FQNEAQ (reference sequence). CDR3 amino acids: CASTIIAGEAFF. The CDR3 bases are TGTGCCAGCACCATCATAGCGGGTGAAGCTTTCTTT.

The chain has TRBV6-1 and TRBJ2-7; D remains unclear. There are 12 residues in the CDR3. Trimming left V 3 bases short and J 4 bases short, with 7 bases between. The germline gives CDR1 MNHNS, CDR2 SASEGT. As DNA, the CDR3 is TGTGCCAGCAGTGACCTTAATTACGAGCAGTACTTC. This translates into CASSDLNYEQYF.

The chain is built from TRBV4-1 and TRBJ2-7; 9 bases are a match to TRBD2. Germline CDR1 reads MGHRA; CDR2 reads YSYEKL. Trimming cost V 3 bases and J 4 bases; bases outside gene matches: 7. The CDR3 spans 15 residues. The CDR3 nucleotides are TGCGCCAGCAGCCAGTTAGCGGGAGAATCTTACGAGCAGTACTTC. Encoded protein: CASSQLAGESYEQYF.

The chain couples TRBV13 to TRBJ2-3, with TRBD2 as a possible D gene (5 bases). The V end was cut by 0 bases, the J end by 6 bases, with 7 bases between. CDR3 size: 13 residues. CDR1 is PRHDT and CDR2 is FYEKMQ in the germline V gene (reference sequence). CDR3: CASSLGRGDTQYF. The DNA of the CDR3 is TGTGCCAGCAGCTTAGGCCGCGGGGATACGCAGTATTTT.

This clone came up a few times. The chain employs TRBV20-1 and TRBJ1-6; no reliable D call. Germline CDR1 reads DFQATT; CDR2 reads SNEGSKA (reference sequence). Between the trimmed V and J ends, which lost 3 bases and 7 bases, there was a span of 13 bases. The CDR3 extends over 14 amino acids. Written as DNA, the CDR3 is TGCAGTGCTAGTCCCCCGGCGGTAAATTCACCCCTCCACTTT. Amino acid sequence: CSASPPAVNSPLHF.

The chain employs TRBV2 and TRBJ2-7, with D maybe TRBD2 (5 bases). The germline V gene has CDR1 SNHLY and CDR2 FYNNEI. The V end lost 3 bases, the J end lost 3 bases, and 9 bases lay between the germline ends. The CDR3 has 13 amino acids. The CDR3 region has the DNA TGTGCCAGCAGTGACGGGGTTAACTACGAGCAGTACTTC. The encoded protein is CASSDGVNYEQYF.

The chain carries TRBV12-5 and TRBJ1-2; tentative D call: TRBD1 (6 bases). CDR1 and CDR2 (germline): LGHNT, FRNRAP. CDR3 length: 16 residues. V lost 1 base to trimming and J lost 4 bases, with 16 bases between them. CDR3 in DNA: TGTGCTAGTGGTTTGGCGAACAGGGAATATAGCTATGGCTACACCTTC. Residues: CASGLANREYSYGYTF.

The chain joins TRBV4-2 to TRBJ2-6; possibly TRBD1 for D (6 bases). Germline V gives CDR1 LGHNA, CDR2 YNFKEQ. V lost 2 bases and J 2 bases, leaving 10 bases between the germline ends. This CDR3 is 16 amino acids long. The CDR3 region has the DNA TGTGCCAGCAGCCAAATCGCAGGGGCTGGGGCCAACGTCCTGACTTTC. Residues: CASSQIAGAGANVLTF.

J is TRBJ2-1 and V is TRBV4-1, with D hard to call. From germline, CDR1 is MGHRA and CDR2 YSYEKL. This CDR3 is 13 amino acids long. V was pared by 0 bases and J by 5 bases, with 5 bases between. This CDR3 is CASSQDWDNEQFF. DNA for the CDR3: TGCGCCAGCAGCCAAGATTGGGACAATGAGCAGTTCTTC.

This chain joins TRBV5-3 and TRBJ2-7; TRBD2 agrees at 7 bases. TRBV5-3 is filed as an ORF, its function uncertain. This CDR3 is built from 19 residues. The J segment lost 6 bases and the V segment lost 0 bases, leaving 21 bases of the junction unmatched. The chain's CDR3 is CARSLVRLVGRLSCREQYF. In nucleotides, the CDR3 is TGTGCCAGAAGCTTGGTGAGACTAGTCGGGAGGTTATCGTGTCGCGAGCAGTACTTC.

The V gene is TRBV19, the J gene TRBJ1-5; 10 nucleotides align to TRBD1. V shed 3 bases and J 0 bases; nucleotides not matched to a gene: 11. CDR1 LNHDA and CDR2 SQIVND come from the germline V gene (reference sequence). The CDR3 runs 19 residues. CDR3 amino acids: CASSISPGQGSYSNQPQHF. The CDR3 coding sequence is TGTGCCAGTAGTATTTCCCCGGGACAGGGGAGTTATAGCAATCAGCCCCAGCATTTT.

This clone has a handful of counts. The chain couples TRBV6-4 to TRBJ1-1, with D possibly being TRBD1 (5 bases). Germline V gives CDR1 MRHNA, CDR2 SNTAGT. This CDR3 is 13 amino acids long. Trimming removed 5 bases at V and 4 bases at J, with 11 bases between. CDR3 residues: CASSNTGSTEAFF. CDR3 sequence (DNA): TGTGCCAGCAGTAATACAGGAAGCACTGAAGCTTTCTTT.

The rearrangement links TRBV29-1 to TRBJ1-4; TRBD1 matches at 7 bases. From germline, CDR1 is SQVTM and CDR2 ANQGSEA. Trimming at V came to 2 bases and at J to 8 bases, leaving 5 bases not matched to a gene. This CDR3 comprises 13 residues. CDR3 coding DNA: TGCAGCGTTGAAATAGGGGGCGACGAAAAACTGTTTTTT. It codes for CSVEIGGDEKLFF. Supplemented by reference TRBV29-1 and TRBJ1-4, the full variable domain reads SAVISQKPSRDICQRGTSLTIQCQVDSQVTMMFWYRQQPGQSLTLIATANQGSEATYESGFVIDKFPISRPNLTFSTLTVSNMSPEDSSIYLCSVEIGGDEKLFFGSGTQLSVL.